The clone carrying this TCR beta chain was recorded at least ten times. The record originates from a study of spatial heterogeneity in lung cancer. About the research overall: Sequenced were any available follow-up PBMC samples, which had been obtained a median of approximately two years after resection. There were, on average, more than ten raw-read appearances for each unique TCR and UMI combination.

As for time point: blood at routine non-recurrence follow-up after resection. Whole RNA, isolated from tumor, nontumor lung or frozen PBMC, was sequenced without prior sorting. TCRdb processed the 5' RACE reads anew with MiXCR; each CDR3 protein has one entry. The sample contains about 52,000 distinct CDR3 sequences, roughly 7.4% of which appear only once. The CDR3 has 14 amino acids. Trimming shortened V by 6 bases and J by 0 bases, and 9 bases separated the two germline ends. Germline loops: CDR1 SGHTA, CDR2 FQGNSA. The sequencing here drew on PBMCs, taken at follow-up. The sequence derives from a female donor with early-stage non-small cell lung cancer. The rearrangement uses TRBV7-2 and TRBJ1-5; D gene unclear. The CDR3 bases are TGTGCCAGCAGTCTAGACAATAGCAATCAGCCCCAGCATTTT. Protein product: CASSLDNSNQPQHF.